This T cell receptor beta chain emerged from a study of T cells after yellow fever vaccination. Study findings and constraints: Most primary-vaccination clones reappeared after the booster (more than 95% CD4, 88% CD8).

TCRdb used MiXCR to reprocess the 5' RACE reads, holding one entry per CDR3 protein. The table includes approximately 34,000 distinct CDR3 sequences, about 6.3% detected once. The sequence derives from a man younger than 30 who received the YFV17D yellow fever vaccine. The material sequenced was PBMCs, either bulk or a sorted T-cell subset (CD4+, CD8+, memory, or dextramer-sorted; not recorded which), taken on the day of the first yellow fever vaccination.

As DNA, the CDR3 is TGTGCCAGCAGCCTTACGTTCCAAGAGACCCAGTACTTC. Amino acids: CASSLTFQETQYF. The chain has TRBV7-3 and TRBJ2-5; D not resolved. This CDR3 contains 13 residues. Germline lookup yields CDR1 SGHTA and CDR2 FQGTGA. V lost 5 bases to trimming and J lost 1 base, with 8 bases between them. Full variable domain (missing parts from reference TRBV7-3 and TRBJ2-5): GAGVSQTPSNKVTEKGKYVELRCDPISGHTALYWYRQSLGQGPEFLIYFQGTGAADDSGLPNDRFFAVRPEGSVSTLKIQRTERGDSAVYLCASSLTFQETQYFGPGTRLLVL.